The clone carrying this TCR beta chain was detected ten times or more. Its cognate antigen is unknown. The CDR3 is made up of 12 amino acids. V was trimmed by 5 bases and J by 3 bases, leaving 5 bases between them. In germline, CDR1 is MDHEN, CDR2 SYDVKM. Primed by a sample-barcoded 5' primer and a J-beta primer mix, a second PCR proceeded for roughly 7 to 11 cycles. TCRdb re-derived calls from the 5' RACE reads in MiXCR, one entry per CDR3 protein. Among approximately 940,000 distinct CDR3 sequences, roughly 43% were seen once, and the ten largest hold 10% to 15%. The data are from a study of blood T cells in healthy people across ages. Study conclusions and caveats: Estimates drawn from one million T cells were deemed to understate diversity. As naive T cell percentage varied, TCR beta diversity correlated strongly with it.

This TCR came from a man aged 25 to 45 in good health. The specimen was blood. The rearrangement uses TRBV28 and TRBJ1-5; D gene ambiguous. The CDR3 region is CASSLNNQPQHF. The DNA for the CDR3 is TGTGCCAGCAGTCTAAACAATCAGCCCCAGCATTTT.